This entry concerns a single TCR beta chain. In the original workflow: Reference gene primer amplification gave nucleated cell count estimates. Using immunoSEQ multiplex PCR, the repertoire was profiled, and TCRdb retains in-frame clones only, with some absent. The V and J calls and clone size were taken over from that table, and D and trimming were inferred from the DNA. In the table there are about 20,000 clones, 75% to 95% of which are singletons. Germline V gene lookup returns CDR1 SGHRS and CDR2 YFSETQ. Trimming shortened V by 3 bases and J by 7 bases, and 13 bases separated the two germline ends. The CDR3 is 13 residues long. The sample is drawn from a study of blood T cell repertoires in COVID-19. Study background: The study drew acute and convalescent COVID-19 samples from the United States, Italy and Spain. PBMCs, B-cell-depleted T cells, or T cells provided the cDNA or gDNA that made up the material.

The source is a human donor in a cohort sampled during active COVID-19. This chain uses TRBV5-1 with TRBJ1-2; possibly TRBD1 for D (6 bases). The material sequenced was peripheral blood. The CDR3 DNA sequence: TGCGCCAGCAGCTCATCACAGGGCTTTGGCTACACCTTC. This translates into CASSSSQGFGYTF.